These 6 T cell receptor beta chains were sequenced from one sample in a study of T-cell memory formation after mild COVID-19. TCRdb ran MiXCR on the 5' RACE reads and lists one entry per CDR3 protein. This table holds some 65,000 distinct CDR3 sequences, 16% found once. Sample: PBMCs or a T cell subset sorted from them (not recorded which). These receptors were taken from an adult woman who had mild COVID-19 (a few samples of this study predate the infection). Cell type and time point are not known.

This clonotype has just a few counts. The chain joins TRBV4-1 to TRBJ2-5; TRBD2 is a possible D gene (7 bases). From germline, CDR1 is MGHRA and CDR2 YSYEKL. V was trimmed by 0 bases and J by 7 bases, leaving 12 bases between them. The CDR3 consists of 14 residues. This CDR3 reads CASSQDRRGGTQYF. CDR3 coding DNA: TGCGCCAGCAGCCAAGACCGAAGGGGGGGGACCCAGTACTTC.

The V call is TRBV2, the J call TRBJ2-1; D unclear. The CDR3 consists of 13 residues. Trimming took off 7 bases at V and 4 bases at J, with 11 bases between the two ends. Germline assignment: CDR1 SNHLY and CDR2 FYNNEI. The CDR3 DNA reads as TGTGCCAGCAATCCTGGGATGTACAATGAGCAGTTCTTC. Amino acid sequence: CASNPGMYNEQFF.

This clonotype has ten or more counts. V is TRBV12-3 or TRBV12-4 and J is TRBJ2-1; D is unresolved. This CDR3 comprises 12 residues. V gave up 3 bases and J gave up 8 bases, with 8 bases separating them. The CDR3 DNA reads TGTGCCAGCAGTTTCCCCCGCCATGAGCAGTTCTTC. It is translated as CASSFPRHEQFF.

The chain has TRBV7-6 and TRBJ2-7; D might be TRBD2 (5 bases). CDR3 length: 14 residues. Germline loops: CDR1 SGHVS, CDR2 FNYEAQ. Trimming stripped 2 bases from V and 4 bases from J, with 12 bases between. CDR3 protein: CASSLLAENYEQYF. DNA for the CDR3: TGTGCCAGCAGCTTACTAGCAGAAAATTACGAGCAGTACTTC.

The table lists this clonotype with a few counts. This rearrangement joins TRBV30 to TRBJ1-5; D is possibly TRBD1 (5 bases). Looked up from germline, CDR1 is GTSNPN and CDR2 is SVGIG (reference sequence). The CDR3 has 16 residues. V was shortened by 0 bases and J by 4 bases, with 16 bases between the two germline ends. DNA of the CDR3: TGTGCCTGGAGTGTAGGGCAGCCCCAGGGAAATCAGCCCCAGCATTTT. Protein: CAWSVGQPQGNQPQHF.

The V call is TRBV21-1, the J call TRBJ2-2. TRBV21-1 is a pseudogene locus. This CDR3 comprises 17 residues. CDR3 residues: CASSKEGSTRGTGELFF. In nucleotides, the CDR3 is TGTGCCAGCAGCAAAGAAGGATCAACTCGGGGCACCGGGGAGCTGTTTTTT.